The 21 T cell receptor beta chains presented below share a single source sample, sequenced in a study of beta chain features in type 1 diabetes. Study observations and caveats: Type 1 diabetes patients had moderately but significantly shorter TCRB CDR3s in all four CD4+ subsets.

Expressed TCRB transcripts were sequenced after all isolated RNA was converted to cDNA. Measured with immunoSEQ multiplex PCR; TCRdb has only the in-frame clones, and not every one. The sample includes 330,000 or so clones, around 13% of them seen just once. Antigens of these TCRs are unknown. Sequenced sample: naive CD4+ T cells from blood. Receptor source: a woman aged 18-30 years with type 1 diabetes.

A few counts support this clone. The rearrangement links TRBV11-1 to TRBJ1-2, with D possibly matching TRBD1 (5 bases). V shed 0 bases and J shed 6 bases, with 11 bases lying between them. Germline-derived CDR1 and CDR2 are SGHAT and FQDESV (reference sequence). The CDR3 contains 14 residues. Here the CDR3 reads CASSLALEGNGYTF. The DNA of the CDR3 is TGTGCCAGCAGCTTAGCGTTGGAGGGGAATGGCTACACCTTC. Full variable domain (missing parts from reference TRBV11-1 and TRBJ1-2): EAEVAQSPRYKITEKSQAVAFWCDPISGHATLYWYRQILGQGPELLVQFQDESVVDDSQLPKDRFSAERLKGVDSTLKIQPAELGDSAMYLCASSLALEGNGYTFGSGTRLTVV.

Only a few counts were recorded for this clone. The chain couples TRBV4-3 to TRBJ1-6; D possibly corresponds to TRBD1 (6 bases). Trimming left V 4 bases short and J 4 bases short, with 17 bases between. Germline lookup yields CDR1 LGHNA and CDR2 YSLEER. The CDR3 has 17 residues. CDR3: CASSRDFTGLYNSPLHF. CDR3 sequence (DNA): TGCGCCAGCAGCCGCGACTTTACAGGGCTGTATAATTCACCCCTCCACTTT.

J is TRBJ1-5 and V is TRBV18, with 8 bases matching TRBD1. Looked up from germline, CDR1 is KGHSH and CDR2 is LQKENI. This CDR3 comprises 14 residues. With 3 bases clipped from V and 7 bases from J, the junction kept 5 bases outside the gene matches. The CDR3 DNA reads TGTGCCAGCTCACCGGGACAGGAGAGCCAGCCCCAGCATTTT. This translates into CASSPGQESQPQHF.

The rearrangement links TRBV10-3 to TRBJ2-2, with 8 bases matching TRBD2. Germline trimming cut 1 base from V and 2 bases from J; bases unmatched to any gene: 9. The CDR3 runs to 18 residues. In germline, CDR1 is ENHRY, CDR2 SYGVKD. The CDR3 region has the DNA TGTGCCATCAGTGAGTGGCTAGCGGGTAATCTAAACACCGGGGAGCTGTTTTTT. It codes for CAISEWLAGNLNTGELFF.

J is TRBJ2-1 and V is TRBV15, with 7 bases lining up with TRBD1. This CDR3 spans 16 amino acids. Germline CDR1 is LNHNV and CDR2 is YYDKDF (reference sequence). The V and J ends lost 2 bases and 7 bases, in that order; junction bases with no gene match: 11. This CDR3 is CATSRNLDRARNEQFF. The DNA of the CDR3 is TGTGCCACCAGCAGAAATCTCGACAGGGCTCGGAATGAGCAGTTCTTC.

This clone was detected a few times. This sequence joins TRBV21-1 and TRBJ2-1; the D call of TRBD2 is as the table states it, not checked on the DNA. TRBV21-1 is listed as a pseudogene. There are 13 residues in the CDR3. The CDR3 region has the DNA TGTGCCAGCAGCAAAGGGCCGGGAGGGGAGCAGTTCTTC. Protein product: CASSKGPGGEQFF.

This CDR3 reads CVGPRDRGGYTF. The CDR3 coding sequence is TGTGTCGGCCCCCGGGACAGGGGTGGCTACACCTTC. The chain combines TRBV30 with TRBJ1-2; 10 bases map to TRBD1. The CDR3 covers 12 residues. The germline gives CDR1 GTSNPN, CDR2 SVGIG (reference sequence).

The rearrangement links TRBV5-4 to TRBJ2-2, with D possibly TRBD2 on 6 matching bases. With 0 bases removed from V and 4 bases from J, the gap between germline ends came to 10 bases. Germline loops: CDR1 SGHNT, CDR2 YYREEE (reference sequence). CDR3 size: 15 residues. The CDR3 DNA reads as TGTGCCAGCAGCTTGGACGGGGGAGGCACCGGGGAGCTGTTTTTT. Its protein product is CASSLDGGGTGELFF.

As DNA, the CDR3 is TGCGCCAGCAGCCACGCGGGGGGCGGGAGGACCCCCTACGAGCAGTACTTC. Protein product: CASSHAGGGRTPYEQYF. This chain joins TRBV4-1 and TRBJ2-7, with 8 bases identical to TRBD2. V gave up 3 bases and J gave up 2 bases; unmatched junction bases: 12. Germline CDR1 reads MGHRA; CDR2 reads YSYEKL. CDR3 length: 17 residues.

The chain joins TRBV5-1 to TRBJ2-1; TRBD2 matches at 8 bases. The J segment lost 6 bases and the V segment lost 6 bases, leaving 5 bases of the junction unmatched. Germline CDR1 is SGHRS and CDR2 is YFSETQ. This CDR3 has 13 amino acids. The CDR3 protein is CASKAGGGNEQFF. Here the CDR3 DNA reads TGCGCCAGCAAGGCGGGAGGTGGCAATGAGCAGTTCTTC.

This clone was seen more than once but under ten times. The rearrangement links TRBV5-1 to TRBJ1-3; 7 nucleotides agree with TRBD1. Germline V gene sequence: CDR1 SGHRS, CDR2 YFSETQ. This CDR3 has 16 residues. Losses at the gene ends were 4 bases for V and 0 bases for J; bases not matched to a gene: 7. This chain's CDR3 is CASSPTGVSSGNTIYF. CDR3 bases: TGCGCCAGCAGCCCCACAGGGGTCAGCTCTGGAAACACCATATATTTT. Full variable domain (remainder filled in from reference TRBV5-1 and TRBJ1-3): KAGVTQTPRYLIKTRGQQVTLSCSPISGHRSVSWYQQTPGQGLQFLFEYFSETQRNKGNFPGRFSGRQFSNSRSEMNVSTLELGDSALYLCASSPTGVSSGNTIYFGEGSWLTVV.

This clone appeared a few times. V gene TRBV7-9 combines with J gene TRBJ2-7; 9 bases align to TRBD1. V shed 5 bases, J shed 3 bases, and the junction held 5 bases outside the gene matches. CDR1 SEHNR and CDR2 FQNEAQ come from the germline V gene (reference sequence). The CDR3 covers 14 residues. The CDR3 DNA sequence: TGTGCCAGCAGCCATGGACAGGGGCTCTACGAGCAGTACTTC. Its translation: CASSHGQGLYEQYF.

V and J are TRBV7-9 and TRBJ2-1, with TRBD2 matching 9 bases. This CDR3 spans 17 amino acids. The junction had 8 bases not matched to a gene; V was cut back by 5 bases and J by 0 bases. Germline loops: CDR1 SEHNR, CDR2 FQNEAQ (reference sequence). Written as DNA, the CDR3 is TGTGCCAGCAGCCCCCGAGGTAGCGGGGGCTCCTACAATGAGCAGTTCTTC. Translation: CASSPRGSGGSYNEQFF. The entire variable domain, with the rest obtained from reference TRBV7-9 and TRBJ2-1, is as follows: DTGVSQNPRHKITKRGQNVTFRCDPISEHNRLYWYRQTLGQGPEFLTYFQNEAQLEKSRLLSDRFSAERPKGSFSTLEIQRTEQGDSAMYLCASSPRGSGGSYNEQFFGPGTRLTVL.

This sequence joins TRBV5-1 and TRBJ1-1; D is uncertain. CDR3 length: 13 residues. The V gene's germline CDR1 is SGHRS and CDR2 YFSETQ. V was shortened by 0 bases and J by 4 bases, with 7 bases between the two germline ends. CDR3 sequence (DNA): TGCGCCAGCAGCTTGGATTCGAGCACTGAAGCTTTCTTT. Protein: CASSLDSSTEAFF. Full variable domain (outside the CDR3, taken from reference TRBV5-1 and TRBJ1-1): KAGVTQTPRYLIKTRGQQVTLSCSPISGHRSVSWYQQTPGQGLQFLFEYFSETQRNKGNFPGRFSGRQFSNSRSEMNVSTLELGDSALYLCASSLDSSTEAFFGQGTRLTVV.

The gene calls are TRBV18 and TRBJ2-7; 7 nucleotides agree with TRBD1. This CDR3 comprises 12 residues. The V gene end was trimmed by 6 bases and the J gene end by 7 bases; junction bases not matched to a gene: 6. The germline V gene has CDR1 KGHSH and CDR2 LQKENI. CDR3 bases: TGTGCCAGCTCTCAGACAGGGCGGGAGCAGTACTTC. Translated: CASSQTGREQYF.

This clone was observed a handful of times. The chain combines TRBV5-1 with TRBJ2-7; no clear D. Germline values: CDR1 SGHRS, CDR2 YFSETQ. This CDR3 is built from 13 residues. Trimming left V 0 bases short and J 2 bases short, with 6 bases between. The CDR3 protein is CASSLAETYEQYF. CDR3 in DNA: TGCGCCAGCAGCTTGGCCGAGACCTACGAGCAGTACTTC.

A few counts support this clone. The V call is TRBV28, the J call TRBJ1-2, with D possibly being TRBD1 (6 bases). V dropped 2 bases and J dropped 9 bases, with 10 bases sitting between them. Germline CDR1 MDHEN, CDR2 SYDVKM. The CDR3 length is 12 residues. CDR3 DNA sequence: TGTGCCAGCAGTTTAGTACAGGGTAGCTACACCTTC. Protein sequence: CASSLVQGSYTF.

The chain couples TRBV18 to TRBJ2-3; 14 nucleotides match TRBD2. The V gene's germline CDR1 is KGHSH and CDR2 LQKENI. This CDR3 has 17 residues. V lost 3 bases and J lost 6; bases outside the gene matches: 8. The CDR3 sequence: CASSPSGLAGGPDTQYF. DNA for the CDR3: TGTGCCAGCTCACCCTCCGGACTAGCGGGGGGCCCGGATACGCAGTATTTT.

This chain links TRBV7-2 with TRBJ1-2; 7 nucleotides line up with TRBD1. Germline loops: CDR1 SGHTA, CDR2 FQGNSA. V lost 5 bases and J lost 8; bases outside the gene matches: 11. CDR3 length equals 14 residues. The CDR3 is CASSLGGELGGYTF. Here the CDR3 DNA reads TGTGCCAGCAGCCTAGGGGGCGAGCTCGGGGGCTACACCTTC. The whole variable domain, filled in from reference TRBV7-2 and TRBJ1-2, reads GAGVSQSPSNKVTEKGKDVELRCDPISGHTALYWYRQSLGQGLEFLIYFQGNSAPDKSGLPSDRFSAERTGGSVSTLTIQRTQQEDSAVYLCASSLGGELGGYTFGSGTRLTVV.

The chain employs TRBV23-1 and TRBJ2-3; the match to TRBD1 covers 8 bases. TRBV23-1 is flagged as an ORF with uncertain function. Trimming took 4 bases from V and 4 from J; bases not matched to a gene: 13. The CDR3 has 17 amino acids. The DNA for the CDR3 is TGCGCCAGCAGTCGGCAGCAGGGGGCCGTACGCCCAGATACGCAGTATTTT. As protein: CASSRQQGAVRPDTQYF.

This clone was counted a few times. Other DNA sequences in this specimen translate into the identical CDR3. The chain links TRBV18 to TRBJ2-7; D perhaps matches TRBD2 (6 bases). CDR1 KGHSH and CDR2 LQKENI come from the germline V gene. This CDR3 contains 13 residues. Trimming stripped 3 bases from V and 2 bases from J, with 8 bases between. The CDR3 DNA is TGTGCCAGCTCACCGGGACTGACCTACGAGCAGTACTTC. This sequence encodes CASSPGLTYEQYF.